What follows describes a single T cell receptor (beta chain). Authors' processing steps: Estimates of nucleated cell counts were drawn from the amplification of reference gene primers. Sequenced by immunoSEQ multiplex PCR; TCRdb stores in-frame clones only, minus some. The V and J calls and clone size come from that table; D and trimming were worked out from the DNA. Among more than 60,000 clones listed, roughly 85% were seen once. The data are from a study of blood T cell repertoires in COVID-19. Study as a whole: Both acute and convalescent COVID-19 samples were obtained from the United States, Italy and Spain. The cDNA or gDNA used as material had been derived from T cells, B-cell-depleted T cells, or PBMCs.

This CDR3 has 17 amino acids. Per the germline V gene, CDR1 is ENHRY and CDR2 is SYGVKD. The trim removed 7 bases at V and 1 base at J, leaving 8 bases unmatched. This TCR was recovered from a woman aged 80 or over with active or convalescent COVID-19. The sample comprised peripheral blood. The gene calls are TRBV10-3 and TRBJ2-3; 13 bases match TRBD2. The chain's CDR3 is CAITRTSGGLRTDTQYF. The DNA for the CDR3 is TGTGCCATCACCCGGACTAGCGGGGGACTACGCACAGATACGCAGTATTTT.